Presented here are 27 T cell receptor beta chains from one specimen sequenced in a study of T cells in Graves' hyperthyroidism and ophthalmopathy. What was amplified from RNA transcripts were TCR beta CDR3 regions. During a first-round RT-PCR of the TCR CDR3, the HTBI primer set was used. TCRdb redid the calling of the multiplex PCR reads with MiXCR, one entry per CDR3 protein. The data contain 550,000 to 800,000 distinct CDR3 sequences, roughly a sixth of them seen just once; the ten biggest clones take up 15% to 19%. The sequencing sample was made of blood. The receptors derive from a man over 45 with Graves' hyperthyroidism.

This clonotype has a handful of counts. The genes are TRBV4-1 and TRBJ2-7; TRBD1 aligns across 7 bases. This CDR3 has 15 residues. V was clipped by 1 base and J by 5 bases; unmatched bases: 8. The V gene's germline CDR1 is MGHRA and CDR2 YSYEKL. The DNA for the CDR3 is TGCGCCAGCAGCCAAGGCAGGGGGTCCCCCCACGAGCAGTACTTC. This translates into CASSQGRGSPHEQYF.

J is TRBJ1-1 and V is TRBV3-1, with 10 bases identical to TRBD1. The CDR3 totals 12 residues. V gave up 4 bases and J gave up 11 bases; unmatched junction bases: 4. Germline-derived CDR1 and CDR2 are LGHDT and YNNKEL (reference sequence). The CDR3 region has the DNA TGTGCCAGCAGCCGACAGGGGGCCTATGCTTTCTTT. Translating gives CASSRQGAYAFF.

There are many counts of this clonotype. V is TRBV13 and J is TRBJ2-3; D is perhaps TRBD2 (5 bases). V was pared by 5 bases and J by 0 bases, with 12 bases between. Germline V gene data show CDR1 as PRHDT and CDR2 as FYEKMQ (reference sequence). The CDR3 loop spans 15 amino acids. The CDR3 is CASSPPEGSTDTQYF. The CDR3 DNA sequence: TGTGCCAGCAGCCCCCCCGAGGGTAGCACAGATACGCAGTATTTT.

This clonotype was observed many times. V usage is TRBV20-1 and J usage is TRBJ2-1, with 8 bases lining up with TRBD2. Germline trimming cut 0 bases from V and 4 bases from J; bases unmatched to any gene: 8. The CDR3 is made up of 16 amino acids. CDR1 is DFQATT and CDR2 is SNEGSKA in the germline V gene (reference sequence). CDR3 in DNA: TGCAGTGCTAGAGATCTCTTACTAGCGGTATACAATGAGCAGTTCTTC. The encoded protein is CSARDLLLAVYNEQFF.

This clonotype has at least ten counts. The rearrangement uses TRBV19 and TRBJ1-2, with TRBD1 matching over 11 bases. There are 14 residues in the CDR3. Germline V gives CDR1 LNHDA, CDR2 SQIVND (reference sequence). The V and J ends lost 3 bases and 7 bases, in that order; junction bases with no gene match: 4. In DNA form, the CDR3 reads TGTGCCAGTAGTATGCGGACAGGGGGCGTTGGCTACACCTTC. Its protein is CASSMRTGGVGYTF.

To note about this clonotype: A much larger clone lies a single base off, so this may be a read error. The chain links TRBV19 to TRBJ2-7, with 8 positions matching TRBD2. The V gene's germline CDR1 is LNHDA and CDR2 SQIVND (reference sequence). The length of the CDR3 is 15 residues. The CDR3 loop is CASSLYGGRTYEHYF. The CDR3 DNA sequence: TGTGCCAGTAGTCTTTATGGCGGGAGGACCTACGAGCATTACTTC.

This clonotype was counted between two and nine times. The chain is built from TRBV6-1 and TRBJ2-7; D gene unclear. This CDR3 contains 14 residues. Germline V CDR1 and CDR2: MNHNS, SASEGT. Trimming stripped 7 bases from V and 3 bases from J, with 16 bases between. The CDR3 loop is CASKDPSKVYEQYF. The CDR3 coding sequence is TGTGCCAGCAAAGACCCCTCAAAGGTCTACGAGCAGTACTTC.

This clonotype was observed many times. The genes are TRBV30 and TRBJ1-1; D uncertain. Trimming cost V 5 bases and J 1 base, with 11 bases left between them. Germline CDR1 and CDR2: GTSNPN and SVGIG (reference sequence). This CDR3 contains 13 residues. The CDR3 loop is CAWARGGNTEAFF. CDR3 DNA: TGTGCCTGGGCCCGGGGAGGGAACACTGAAGCTTTCTTT.

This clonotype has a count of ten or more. The chain's CDR3 is CASSAGTSGMGYNEQFF. The CDR3 nucleotides are TGCGCCAGCAGCGCTGGGACTAGCGGGATGGGCTACAATGAGCAGTTCTTC. J is TRBJ2-1 and V is TRBV5-1, with TRBD2 identical over 13 bases. The J segment lost 3 bases and the V segment lost 4 bases, leaving 7 bases of the junction unmatched. The CDR3 covers 17 residues. Germline-derived CDR1 and CDR2 are SGHRS and YFSETQ. Full variable domain (remainder filled in from reference TRBV5-1 and TRBJ2-1): KAGVTQTPRYLIKTRGQQVTLSCSPISGHRSVSWYQQTPGQGLQFLFEYFSETQRNKGNFPGRFSGRQFSNSRSEMNVSTLELGDSALYLCASSAGTSGMGYNEQFFGPGTRLTVL.

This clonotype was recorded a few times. CDR3 coding DNA: TGTGCCAGCAGTTTATTAGTGGGGAGTCCAGATACGCAGTATTTT. This gives the protein CASSLLVGSPDTQYF. This chain joins TRBV28 and TRBJ2-3; a possible D gene is TRBD2 (5 bases). Looked up from germline, CDR1 is MDHEN and CDR2 is SYDVKM. Trimming took off 1 base at V and 4 bases at J, with 12 bases between the two ends. This CDR3 region has 15 residues.

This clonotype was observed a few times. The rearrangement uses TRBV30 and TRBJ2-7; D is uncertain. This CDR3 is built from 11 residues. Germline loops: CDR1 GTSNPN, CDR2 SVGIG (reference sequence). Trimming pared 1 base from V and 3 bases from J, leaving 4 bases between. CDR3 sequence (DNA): TGTGCCTGGAGTGGCAACTACGAGCAGTACTTC. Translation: CAWSGNYEQYF. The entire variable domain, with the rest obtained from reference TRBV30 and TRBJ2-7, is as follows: SQTIHQWPATLVQPVGSPLSLECTVEGTSNPNLYWYRQAAGRGLQLLFYSVGIGQISSEVPQNLSASRPQDRQFILSSKKLLLSDSGFYLCAWSGNYEQYFGPGTRLTVT.

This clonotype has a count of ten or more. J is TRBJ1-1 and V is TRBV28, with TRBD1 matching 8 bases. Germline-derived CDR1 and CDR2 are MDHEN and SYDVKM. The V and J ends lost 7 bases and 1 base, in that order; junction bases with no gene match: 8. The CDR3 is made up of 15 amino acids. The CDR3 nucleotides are TGTGCCAGCACTCCCTCAGGGGGCGAGAACACTGAAGCTTTCTTT. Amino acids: CASTPSGGENTEAFF.

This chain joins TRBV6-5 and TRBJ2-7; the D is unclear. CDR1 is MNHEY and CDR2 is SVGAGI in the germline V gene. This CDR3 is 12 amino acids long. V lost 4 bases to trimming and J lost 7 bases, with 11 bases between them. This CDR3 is CASSSPLLEQYF. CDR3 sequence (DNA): TGTGCCAGCAGTTCCCCCCTGCTGGAGCAGTACTTC.

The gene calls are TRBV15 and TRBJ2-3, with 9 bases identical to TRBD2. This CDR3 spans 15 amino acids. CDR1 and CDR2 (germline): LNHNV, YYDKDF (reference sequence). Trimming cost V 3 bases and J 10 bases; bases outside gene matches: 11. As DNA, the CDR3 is TGTGCCACCAGCAGGAATAGCGGGGGAGGTTTGCCGCAGTATTTT. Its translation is CATSRNSGGGLPQYF.

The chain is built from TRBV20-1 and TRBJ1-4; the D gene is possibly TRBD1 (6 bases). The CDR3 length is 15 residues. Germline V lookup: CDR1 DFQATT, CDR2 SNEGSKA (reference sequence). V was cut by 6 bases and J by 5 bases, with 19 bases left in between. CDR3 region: CSALQTGQSNEKLFF. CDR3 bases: TGCAGTGCCCTACAAACCGGACAGTCGAATGAAAAACTGTTTTTT.

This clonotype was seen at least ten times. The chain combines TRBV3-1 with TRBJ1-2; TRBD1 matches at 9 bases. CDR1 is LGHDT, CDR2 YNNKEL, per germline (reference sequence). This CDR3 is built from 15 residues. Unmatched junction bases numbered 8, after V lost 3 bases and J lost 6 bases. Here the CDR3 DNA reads TGTGCCAGCAGCCAGGGGTCCGGGACAGGGAATGGCTACACCTTC. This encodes CASSQGSGTGNGYTF. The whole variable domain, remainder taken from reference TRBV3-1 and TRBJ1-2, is DTAVSQTPKYLVTQMGNDKSIKCEQNLGHDTMYWYKQDSKKFLKIMFSYNNKELIINETVPNRFSPKSPDKAHLNLHINSLELGDSAVYFCASSQGSGTGNGYTFGSGTRLTVV.

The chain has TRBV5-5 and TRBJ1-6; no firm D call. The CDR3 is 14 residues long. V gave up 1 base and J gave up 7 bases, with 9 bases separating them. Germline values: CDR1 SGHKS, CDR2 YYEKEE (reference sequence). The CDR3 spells CASSLFGSNSPLHF. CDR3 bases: TGTGCCAGCAGCTTGTTCGGTTCGAATTCACCCCTCCACTTT. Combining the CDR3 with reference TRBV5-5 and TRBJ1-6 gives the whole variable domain DAGVTQSPTHLIKTRGQQVTLRCSPISGHKSVSWYQQVLGQGPQFIFQYYEKEERGRGNFPDRFSARQFPNYSSELNVNALLLGDSALYLCASSLFGSNSPLHFGNGTRLTVT.

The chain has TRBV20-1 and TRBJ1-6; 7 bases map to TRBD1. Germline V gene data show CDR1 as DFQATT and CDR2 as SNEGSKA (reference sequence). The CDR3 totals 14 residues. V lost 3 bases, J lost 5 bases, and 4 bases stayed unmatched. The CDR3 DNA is TGCAGTGCTAGGGTTGGACAGGATAATTCACCCCTCCACTTT. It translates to CSARVGQDNSPLHF.

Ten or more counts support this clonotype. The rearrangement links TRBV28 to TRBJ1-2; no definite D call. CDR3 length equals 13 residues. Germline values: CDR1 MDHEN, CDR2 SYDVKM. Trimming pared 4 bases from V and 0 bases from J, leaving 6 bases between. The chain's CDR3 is CASSYHSNYGYTF. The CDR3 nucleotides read TGTGCCAGCAGTTATCATTCTAACTATGGCTACACCTTC.

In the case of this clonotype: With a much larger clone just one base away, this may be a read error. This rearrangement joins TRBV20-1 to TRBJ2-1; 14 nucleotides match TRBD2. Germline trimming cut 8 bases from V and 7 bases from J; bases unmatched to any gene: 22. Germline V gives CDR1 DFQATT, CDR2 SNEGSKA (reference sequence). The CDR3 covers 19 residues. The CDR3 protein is CSSNSRPGTSGSRRNEQFF. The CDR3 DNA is TGCAGTTCTAATTCGCGTCCCGGGACTAGCGGGAGTCGTAGGAATGAGCAGTTCTTC.

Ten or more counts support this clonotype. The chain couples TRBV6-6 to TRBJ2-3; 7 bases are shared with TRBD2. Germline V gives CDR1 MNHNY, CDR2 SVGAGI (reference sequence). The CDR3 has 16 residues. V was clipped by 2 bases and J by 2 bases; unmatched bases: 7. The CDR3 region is CASSYETGGYTDTQYF. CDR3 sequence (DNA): TGTGCCAGCAGTTACGAGACGGGAGGATACACAGATACGCAGTATTTT.

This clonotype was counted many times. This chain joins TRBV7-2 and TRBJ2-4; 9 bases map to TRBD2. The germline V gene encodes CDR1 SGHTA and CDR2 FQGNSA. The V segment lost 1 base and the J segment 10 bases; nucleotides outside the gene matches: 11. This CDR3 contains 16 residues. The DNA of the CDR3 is TGTGCCAGCAGCTTAGGACTAGCGGTAGAGGGGGGGATTCAGTACTTC. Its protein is CASSLGLAVEGGIQYF.

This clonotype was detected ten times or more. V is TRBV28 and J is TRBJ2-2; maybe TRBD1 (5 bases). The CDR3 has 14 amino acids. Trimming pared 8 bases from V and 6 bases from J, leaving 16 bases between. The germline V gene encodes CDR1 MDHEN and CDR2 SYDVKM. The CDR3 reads CASAVGPSSGELFF. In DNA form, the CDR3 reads TGTGCCAGCGCTGTGGGGCCCTCTTCCGGGGAGCTGTTTTTT.

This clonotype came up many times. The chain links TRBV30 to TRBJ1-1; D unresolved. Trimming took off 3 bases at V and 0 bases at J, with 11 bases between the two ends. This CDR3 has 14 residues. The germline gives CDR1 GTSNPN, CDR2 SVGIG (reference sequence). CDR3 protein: CAWRRPILNTEAFF. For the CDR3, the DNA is TGTGCCTGGAGAAGGCCGATTTTGAACACTGAAGCTTTCTTT.

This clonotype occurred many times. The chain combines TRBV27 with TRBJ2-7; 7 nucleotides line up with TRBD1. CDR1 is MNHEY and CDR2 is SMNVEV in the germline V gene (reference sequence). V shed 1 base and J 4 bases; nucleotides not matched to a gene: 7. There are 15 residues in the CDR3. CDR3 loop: CASSLYGTDNYEQYF. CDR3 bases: TGTGCCAGCAGTTTATACGGGACAGATAATTACGAGCAGTACTTC.

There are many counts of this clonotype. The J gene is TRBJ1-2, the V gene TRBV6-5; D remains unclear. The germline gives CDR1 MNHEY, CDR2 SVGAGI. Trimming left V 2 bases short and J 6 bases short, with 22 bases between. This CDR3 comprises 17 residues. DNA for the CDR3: TGTGCCAGCAGTTACGGTGGTTCGTCAGGTTCTACCCATGGCTACACCTTC. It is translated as CASSYGGSSGSTHGYTF.

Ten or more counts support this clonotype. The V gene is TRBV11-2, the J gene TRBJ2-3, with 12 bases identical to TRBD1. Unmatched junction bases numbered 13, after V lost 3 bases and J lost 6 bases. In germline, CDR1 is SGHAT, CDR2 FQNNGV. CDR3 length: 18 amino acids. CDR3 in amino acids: CASSFHPPGQGAWDTQYF. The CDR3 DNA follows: TGTGCCAGCAGCTTCCACCCCCCGGGACAGGGGGCGTGGGATACGCAGTATTTT. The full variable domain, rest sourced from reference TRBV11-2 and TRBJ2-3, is EAGVAQSPRYKIIEKRQSVAFWCNPISGHATLYWYQQILGQGPKLLIQFQNNGVVDDSQLPKDRFSAERLKGVDSTLKIQPAKLEDSAVYLCASSFHPPGQGAWDTQYFGPGTRLTVL.